Each of the 17 T cell receptor beta chains below was sequenced from the same sample in a study of PD-1 blockade in classical Hodgkin lymphoma. Time point given: cycle 4 day 1 (C4D1), after about 6 weeks of nivolumab. Every patient experienced relapse after autologous stem cell transplantation, and brentuximab vedotin exposure varied. The study purified CD4+ T cells from thawed PBMCs using magnetic negative selection. Here immunoSEQ multiplex PCR was the method, and the copy in TCRdb shows in-frame clones only, minus some. Among more than 9,000 clones listed, around four fifths were seen once. Here the sequenced sample was CD4+ T cells from blood, taken before the fourth cycle of nivolumab. The receptors were sampled from a human donor with classical Hodgkin lymphoma.

In its sample, this clone was seen once. The rearrangement links TRBV28 to TRBJ2-1; 12 bases line up with TRBD2. The CDR3 runs to 18 residues. Germline CDR1 MDHEN, CDR2 SYDVKM. V lost 6 bases to trimming and J lost 7 bases; unmatched junction nucleotides: 16. CDR3 nucleotide sequence: TGTGCCAGCAGCCTAACCCCTATAGGACTAGCGGGGAAAAATGAGCAGTTCTTC. This codes for CASSLTPIGLAGKNEQFF.

This clone was recorded only once. The chain combines TRBV13 with TRBJ2-5; 10 bases line up with TRBD2. From germline, CDR1 is PRHDT and CDR2 FYEKMQ (reference sequence). V lost 2 bases and J lost 2; bases outside the gene matches: 2. There are 15 residues in the CDR3. The CDR3 loop is CASSLRLAGQETQYF. CDR3 DNA: TGTGCCAGCAGCTTAAGACTAGCGGGTCAAGAGACCCAGTACTTC.

The chain couples TRBV5-5 to TRBJ2-4; a weak D match, TRBD2 (5 bases). This CDR3 is built from 16 residues. Per germline, CDR1 SGHKS and CDR2 YYEKEE (reference sequence). V gave up 0 bases and J gave up 4 bases, with 14 bases separating them. The CDR3 here is CASSLEARRAKNIQYF. CDR3 nucleotides: TGTGCCAGCAGCTTGGAGGCCCGGCGGGCAAAAAACATTCAGTACTTC.

V gene TRBV19 combines with J gene TRBJ2-7, with 8 bases matching TRBD1. V lost 5 bases, J lost 3 bases, and 6 bases stayed unmatched. The CDR3 is 14 residues long. Germline CDR1 LNHDA, CDR2 SQIVND (reference sequence). CDR3 sequence: CASSARQGRYEQYF. The CDR3 coding sequence is TGTGCCAGTAGTGCCCGACAGGGGCGCTACGAGCAGTACTTC. Looking up the rest from reference TRBV19 and TRBJ2-7 gives the full variable domain: DGGITQSPKYLFRKEGQNVTLSCEQNLNHDAMYWYRQDPGQGLRLIYYSQIVNDFQKGDIAEGYSVSREKKESFPLTVTSAQKNPTAFYLCASSARQGRYEQYFGPGTRLTVT.

The genes are TRBV5-5 and TRBJ1-2; 9 positions match TRBD1. Germline CDR1 SGHKS, CDR2 YYEKEE (reference sequence). This CDR3 is 15 amino acids long. Trimming at V came to 2 bases and at J to 8 bases, leaving 10 bases not matched to a gene. CDR3 DNA: TGTGCCAGCAGCTTACCAGTACGGACAGGGGACGGCTACACCTTC. It codes for CASSLPVRTGDGYTF.

The rearrangement joins TRBV5-1 to TRBJ2-7, with 9 bases identical to TRBD2. With V trimmed by 0 bases and J by 5 bases, 6 bases remained unmatched. Germline assignment: CDR1 SGHRS and CDR2 YFSETQ. The CDR3 is made up of 15 amino acids. The CDR3 coding sequence is TGCGCCAGCAGCTTGGGGGGCGGGAGGGCCGACGAGCAGTACTTC. This encodes CASSLGGGRADEQYF. The variable domain in full, completed from reference TRBV5-1 and TRBJ2-7, reads KAGVTQTPRYLIKTRGQQVTLSCSPISGHRSVSWYQQTPGQGLQFLFEYFSETQRNKGNFPGRFSGRQFSNSRSEMNVSTLELGDSALYLCASSLGGGRADEQYFGPGTRLTVT.

This rearrangement joins TRBV6-5 to TRBJ2-7; D is uncertain. CDR3 length: 11 amino acids. The V gene lost 6 bases and the J gene lost 5 bases, with 8 bases spanning the gap. Germline values: CDR1 MNHEY, CDR2 SVGAGI. CDR3 coding DNA: TGTGCCAGCAGCCTCGGCCACGAGCAGTACTTC. Translated, it gives CASSLGHEQYF.

This clone has just one count. This chain links TRBV5-1 with TRBJ1-1; 7 positions agree with TRBD1. Germline V CDR1 and CDR2: SGHRS, YFSETQ. The V segment lost 2 bases and the J segment 2 bases; nucleotides outside the gene matches: 3. The CDR3 totals 14 residues. The CDR3 spells CASSFQGGNTEAFF. The CDR3 bases are TGCGCCAGCAGCTTTCAGGGGGGAAACACTGAAGCTTTCTTT.

This chain uses TRBV30 with TRBJ2-1; unclear D gene. This CDR3 comprises 12 residues. The V end lost 3 bases, the J end lost 9 bases, and 12 bases lay between the germline ends. Germline CDR1 reads GTSNPN; CDR2 reads SVGIG (reference sequence). Here the CDR3 reads CAWSPTVLEQFF. The CDR3 nucleotides are TGTGCCTGGAGCCCCACAGTCCTTGAGCAGTTCTTC.

This clone was detected only once. The rearrangement joins TRBV7-2 to TRBJ1-6; possibly TRBD1 for D (6 bases). CDR1 SGHTA and CDR2 FQGNSA come from the germline V gene. Trimming removed 2 bases from V and 4 bases from J, with 9 bases in between. The CDR3 is 15 residues long. This CDR3 reads CASSLRGDYNSPLHF. CDR3 coding DNA: TGTGCCAGCAGCTTAAGGGGGGATTATAATTCACCCCTCCACTTT.

The V call is TRBV2, the J call TRBJ2-1; D might be TRBD1 (5 bases). Germline values: CDR1 SNHLY, CDR2 FYNNEI. Trimming left V 6 bases short and J 9 bases short, with 15 bases between. The CDR3 length is 13 residues. CDR3 in DNA: TGTGCCAGCAGAGTTGACCACCAGGGTGAGCAGTTCTTC. It translates to CASRVDHQGEQFF.

The sample holds one count of this clone. DNA for the CDR3: TGTGCCAGCAGAAGACAGGGTAGCTCCTACGAGCAGTACTTC. The encoded protein is CASRRQGSSYEQYF. The chain carries TRBV28 and TRBJ2-7; the match to TRBD1 covers 7 bases. The CDR3 is 14 residues long. Germline V gives CDR1 MDHEN, CDR2 SYDVKM. Trimming cost V 6 bases and J 0 bases; bases outside gene matches: 5.

The chain joins TRBV28 to TRBJ2-1, with TRBD1 matching 9 bases. Germline trimming cut 5 bases from V and 4 bases from J; bases unmatched to any gene: 12. CDR1 MDHEN and CDR2 SYDVKM come from the germline V gene. The CDR3 has 17 residues. The CDR3 coding sequence is TGTGCCAGCAGTGGGACAGGGTCGTGGGGTTTTTACAATGAGCAGTTCTTC. It is translated as CASSGTGSWGFYNEQFF. Full variable domain (missing parts from reference TRBV28 and TRBJ2-1): DVKVTQSSRYLVKRTGEKVFLECVQDMDHENMFWYRQDPGLGLRLIYFSYDVKMKEKGDIPEGYSVSREKKERFSLILESASTNQTSMYLCASSGTGSWGFYNEQFFGPGTRLTVL.

The chain couples TRBV7-9 to TRBJ1-6; 10 nucleotides agree with TRBD1. This CDR3 region has 14 residues. Germline V CDR1 and CDR2: SEHNR, FQNEAQ (reference sequence). V trimming: 8 bases; J trimming: 7 bases; junction bases outside the gene matches: 5. The CDR3 loop reads CASGGTGENSPLHF. CDR3 sequence (DNA): TGTGCCAGCGGGGGGACAGGGGAGAATTCACCCCTCCACTTT. Based on the CDR3 plus reference TRBV7-9 and TRBJ1-6, the full variable domain is DTGVSQNPRHKITKRGQNVTFRCDPISEHNRLYWYRQTLGQGPEFLTYFQNEAQLEKSRLLSDRFSAERPKGSFSTLEIQRTEQGDSAMYLCASGGTGENSPLHFGNGTRLTVT.

V and J are TRBV28 and TRBJ1-5; a weak D match, TRBD1 (5 bases). V gave up 2 bases and J gave up 3 bases, with 11 bases separating them. CDR3 length: 15 residues. Germline loops: CDR1 MDHEN, CDR2 SYDVKM. The CDR3: CASSLGAGINQPQHF. For the CDR3, the DNA is TGTGCCAGCAGTTTAGGAGCAGGGATCAATCAGCCCCAGCATTTT. Filled out from reference TRBV28 and TRBJ1-5, the complete variable domain reads DVKVTQSSRYLVKRTGEKVFLECVQDMDHENMFWYRQDPGLGLRLIYFSYDVKMKEKGDIPEGYSVSREKKERFSLILESASTNQTSMYLCASSLGAGINQPQHFGDGTRLSIL.

The chain employs TRBV2 and TRBJ1-5; no clear D gene. The CDR3 spans 13 residues. V was trimmed by 6 bases and J by 0 bases, leaving 6 bases between them. Germline CDR1 SNHLY, CDR2 FYNNEI. CDR3 residues: CASRTFSNQPQHF. CDR3 DNA sequence: TGTGCCAGCAGGACCTTTAGCAATCAGCCCCAGCATTTT.

The rearrangement uses TRBV5-1 and TRBJ1-2; TRBD1 might be the D (6 bases). CDR1 and CDR2 from the germline V gene are SGHRS and YFSETQ. The CDR3 extends over 15 amino acids. Trimming cost V 1 base and J 0 bases, with 10 bases left between them. The CDR3 spells CASSLRQDSNYGYTF. In DNA, the CDR3 is TGCGCCAGCAGCTTGAGACAGGACTCTAACTATGGCTACACCTTC. The whole variable domain, filled in from reference TRBV5-1 and TRBJ1-2, reads KAGVTQTPRYLIKTRGQQVTLSCSPISGHRSVSWYQQTPGQGLQFLFEYFSETQRNKGNFPGRFSGRQFSNSRSEMNVSTLELGDSALYLCASSLRQDSNYGYTFGSGTRLTVV.